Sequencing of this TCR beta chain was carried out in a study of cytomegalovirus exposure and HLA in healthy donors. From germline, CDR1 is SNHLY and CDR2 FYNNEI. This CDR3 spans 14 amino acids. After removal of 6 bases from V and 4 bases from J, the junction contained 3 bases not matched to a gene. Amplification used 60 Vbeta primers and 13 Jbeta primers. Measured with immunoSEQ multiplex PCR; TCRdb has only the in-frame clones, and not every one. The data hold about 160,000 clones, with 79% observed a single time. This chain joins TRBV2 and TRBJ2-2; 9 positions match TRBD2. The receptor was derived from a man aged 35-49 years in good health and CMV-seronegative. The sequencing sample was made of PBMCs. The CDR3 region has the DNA TGTGCCAGCAGAGGACTAGCGAGCACCGGGGAGCTGTTTTTT. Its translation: CASRGLASTGELFF.